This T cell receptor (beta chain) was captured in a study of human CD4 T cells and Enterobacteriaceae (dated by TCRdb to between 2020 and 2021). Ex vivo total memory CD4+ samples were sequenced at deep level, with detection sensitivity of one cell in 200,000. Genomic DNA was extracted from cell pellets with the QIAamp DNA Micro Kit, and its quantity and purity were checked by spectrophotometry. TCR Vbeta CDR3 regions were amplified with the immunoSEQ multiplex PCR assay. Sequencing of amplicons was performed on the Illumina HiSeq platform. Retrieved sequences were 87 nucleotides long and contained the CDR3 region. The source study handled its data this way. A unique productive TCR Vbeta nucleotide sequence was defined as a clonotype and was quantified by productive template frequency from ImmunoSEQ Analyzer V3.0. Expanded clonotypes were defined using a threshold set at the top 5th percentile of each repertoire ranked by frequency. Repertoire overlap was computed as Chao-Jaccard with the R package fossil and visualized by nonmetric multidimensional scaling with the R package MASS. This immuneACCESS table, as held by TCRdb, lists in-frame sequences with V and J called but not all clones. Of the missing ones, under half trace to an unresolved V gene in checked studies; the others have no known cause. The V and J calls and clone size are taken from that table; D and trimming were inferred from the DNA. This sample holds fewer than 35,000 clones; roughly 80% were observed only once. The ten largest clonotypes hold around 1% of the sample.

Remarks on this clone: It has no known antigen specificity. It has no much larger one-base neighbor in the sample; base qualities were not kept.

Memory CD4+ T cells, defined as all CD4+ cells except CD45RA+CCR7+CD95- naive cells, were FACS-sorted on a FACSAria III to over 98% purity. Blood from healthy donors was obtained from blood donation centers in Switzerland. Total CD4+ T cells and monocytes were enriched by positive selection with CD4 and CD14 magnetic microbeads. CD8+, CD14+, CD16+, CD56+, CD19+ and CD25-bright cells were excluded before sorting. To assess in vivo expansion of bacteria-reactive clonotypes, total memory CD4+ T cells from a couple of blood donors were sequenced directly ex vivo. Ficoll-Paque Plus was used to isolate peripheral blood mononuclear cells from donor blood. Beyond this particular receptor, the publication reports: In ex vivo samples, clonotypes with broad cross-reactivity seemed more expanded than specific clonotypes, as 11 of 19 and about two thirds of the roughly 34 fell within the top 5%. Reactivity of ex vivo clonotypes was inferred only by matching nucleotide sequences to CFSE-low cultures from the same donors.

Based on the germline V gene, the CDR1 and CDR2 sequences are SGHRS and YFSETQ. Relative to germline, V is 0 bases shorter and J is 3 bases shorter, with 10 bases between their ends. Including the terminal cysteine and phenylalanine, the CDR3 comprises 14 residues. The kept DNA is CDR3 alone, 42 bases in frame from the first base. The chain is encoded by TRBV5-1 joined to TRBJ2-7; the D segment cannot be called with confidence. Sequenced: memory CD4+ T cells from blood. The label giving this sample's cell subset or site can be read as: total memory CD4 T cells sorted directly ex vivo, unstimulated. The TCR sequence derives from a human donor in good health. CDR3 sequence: CASSLEGQVYEQYF. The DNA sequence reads TGCGCCAGCAGCTTGGAAGGGCAGGTCTACGAGCAGTACTTC.